The 27 T cell receptor beta chains presented below share a single source sample, sequenced in a study of vaccination effects on CD4 cells after COVID-19. Sequencing was performed with immunoSEQ multiplex PCR; in TCRdb, only in-frame clones are kept and a portion is missing. The repertoire holds roughly 41,000 clones, with about two thirds as singletons. The culture ran for under eleven days, and then CD4+ T cells were isolated. Participants received two doses of either the BNT162b2 or mRNA-1273 vaccine. These receptors lack a known antigen. The input for sequencing was CD4+ T cells from PBMCs cultured without peptide, taken after COVID-19 vaccination. These TCRs come from a human donor who received a COVID-19 vaccine.

This clone appeared once. DNA of the CDR3: TGCGCCAGCAGCCAAAGGGGTCCCCCGACTAGCGCAGCCTACGAGCAGTACTTC. It yields the protein CASSQRGPPTSAAYEQYF. The rearrangement uses TRBV4-1 and TRBJ2-7; TRBD2 matches at 8 bases. There are 18 residues in the CDR3. Losses at the gene ends were 2 bases for V and 2 bases for J; bases not matched to a gene: 14. Germline lookup yields CDR1 MGHRA and CDR2 YSYEKL.

A few counts support this clone. The chain uses TRBV12-3 or TRBV12-4 and TRBJ1-4; D is ambiguous. V lost 3 bases and J 8 bases, leaving 1 base between the germline ends. The CDR3 runs to 10 residues. In DNA, the CDR3 is TGTGCCAGCAGTTTGGAAAAACTGTTTTTT. It is translated as CASSLEKLFF.

The chain has TRBV30 and TRBJ1-3, with a possible D match to TRBD1 (5 bases). The germline gives CDR1 GTSNPN, CDR2 SVGIG (reference sequence). Trimming stripped 1 base from V and 2 bases from J, with 12 bases between. The CDR3 length is 15 residues. CDR3 amino acids: CAWSEKGIAGNTIYF. In DNA form, the CDR3 reads TGTGCCTGGAGTGAAAAGGGGATAGCTGGAAACACCATATATTTT.

This clone has only a few counts. Additional DNA sequences in this sample encode the identical CDR3. The V gene is TRBV19, the J gene TRBJ2-7; 7 bases are shared with TRBD1. In germline, CDR1 is LNHDA, CDR2 SQIVND (reference sequence). The CDR3 is 14 residues long. J was trimmed by 4 bases and V by 4 bases; bases with no gene match: 7. CDR3 DNA sequence: TGTGCCAGTAGTAGAGAGACAGGGTTGTACGAGCAGTACTTC. Amino acid sequence: CASSRETGLYEQYF.

Here the CDR3 reads CASSLTSGGVQETQYF. The CDR3 nucleotides are TGTGCCAGCAGTCTGACTAGCGGGGGGGTACAAGAGACCCAGTACTTC. The chain combines TRBV4-2 with TRBJ2-5; TRBD2 matches 14 bases. Trimming removed 6 bases from V and 2 bases from J; junction bases left unmatched: 5. The CDR3 runs to 16 residues. Germline V CDR1 and CDR2: LGHNA, YNFKEQ.

The gene calls are TRBV6-5 and TRBJ2-7, with 9 positions matching TRBD1. Losses at the gene ends were 6 bases for V and 2 bases for J; bases not matched to a gene: 8. Germline V gene lookup returns CDR1 MNHEY and CDR2 SVGAGI. The CDR3 length is 15 residues. CDR3 coding DNA: TGTGCCAGCAGACAACAGGGGGCGTCCCCCTACGAGCAGTACTTC. Protein: CASRQQGASPYEQYF.

The chain employs TRBV11-2 and TRBJ2-1; D may correspond to TRBD1 or TRBD2 (6 bases each). CDR3 length: 19 amino acids. V dropped 5 bases and J dropped 6 bases, with 29 bases sitting between them. CDR1 and CDR2 from the germline V gene are SGHAT and FQNNGV. The CDR3 loop reads CASSTMEGRGNLLSNEQFF. The CDR3 nucleotides read TGTGCCAGCAGCACCATGGAGGGCAGGGGTAATCTTCTCTCCAATGAGCAGTTCTTC.

V usage is TRBV9 and J usage is TRBJ2-1; D is undetermined. Trimming shortened V by 0 bases and J by 7 bases, and 8 bases separated the two germline ends. Germline V gives CDR1 SGDLS, CDR2 YYNGEE. The CDR3 is made up of 13 amino acids. CDR3 in DNA: TGTGCCAGCAGCGTAGCGAGTGTAAATGAGCAGTTCTTC. Its translation: CASSVASVNEQFF.

This chain links TRBV5-1 with TRBJ2-5; 11 bases are a match to TRBD2. J was trimmed by 2 bases and V by 0 bases; bases with no gene match: 0. The CDR3 has 15 amino acids. The germline V gene has CDR1 SGHRS and CDR2 YFSETQ. The CDR3, as DNA: TGCGCCAGCAGCTTGGGACTAGCGGGGCAAGAGACCCAGTACTTC. Amino acids: CASSLGLAGQETQYF.

V usage is TRBV16 and J usage is TRBJ2-2; D is tentatively TRBD1 or TRBD2 (5 bases each). Germline CDR1 KGHSY, CDR2 FQNENV. The CDR3 has 15 residues. Trimming cost V 4 bases and J 0 bases, with 9 bases left between them. The CDR3 DNA reads as TGTGCCAGCAGCCCCGGGACCGCGAACACCGGGGAGCTGTTTTTT. Translation: CASSPGTANTGELFF.

The V call is TRBV10-2, the J call TRBJ2-2; D unresolved. The germline V and J ends were trimmed by 3 bases and 7 bases, with 9 bases remaining between them. The CDR3 is 13 residues long. CDR1 and CDR2 (germline): WSHSY, SAAADI. CDR3 protein: CASSDPKGGELFF. For the CDR3, the DNA is TGCGCCAGCAGTGACCCCAAGGGCGGGGAGCTGTTTTTT.

The chain has TRBV11-2 and TRBJ2-2; 7 bases fit TRBD1. V lost 5 bases to trimming and J lost 6 bases; unmatched junction nucleotides: 9. CDR3 length equals 15 residues. Germline assignment: CDR1 SGHAT and CDR2 FQNNGV. The DNA of the CDR3 is TGTGCCAGCAGCCCCGGACAGGTCTGGCCCGGGGAGCTGTTTTTT. It codes for CASSPGQVWPGELFF. Full variable domain (missing parts from reference TRBV11-2 and TRBJ2-2): EAGVAQSPRYKIIEKRQSVAFWCNPISGHATLYWYQQILGQGPKLLIQFQNNGVVDDSQLPKDRFSAERLKGVDSTLKIQPAKLEDSAVYLCASSPGQVWPGELFFGEGSRLTVL.

CDR3: CASSQPGQERNTIYF. For the CDR3, the DNA is TGCGCCAGCAGTCAACCGGGACAGGAGAGAAACACCATATATTTT. The chain has TRBV23-1 and TRBJ1-3; 8 bases are a match to TRBD1. TRBV23-1 has ORF status, its function being uncertain. This CDR3 has 15 residues. V trimming: 2 bases; J trimming: 5 bases; junction bases outside the gene matches: 5.

The CDR3 reads CASSYLGGNEKLFF. For the CDR3, the DNA is TGTGCCAGCAGTTACTTGGGGGGGAATGAAAAACTGTTTTTT. V gene TRBV6-5 combines with J gene TRBJ1-4; TRBD1 is a possible D gene (5 bases). The CDR3 loop spans 14 amino acids. Germline V gene sequence: CDR1 MNHEY, CDR2 SVGAGI. The V and J ends lost 1 base and 5 bases respectively, with 8 bases between them.

The chain combines TRBV12-3 or TRBV12-4 with TRBJ1-6; D call uncertain. The CDR3 covers 12 residues. Trimming stripped 3 bases from V and 10 bases from J, with 7 bases between. CDR3 sequence reads: CASSFDGSPLHF. In DNA form, the CDR3 reads TGTGCCAGCAGTTTCGATGGATCACCCCTCCACTTT.

This clone was seen only a few times. The chain is built from TRBV11-2 and TRBJ2-7; D call uncertain. V lost 2 bases and J 6 bases, leaving 14 bases between the germline ends. The CDR3 contains 14 residues. CDR1 is SGHAT and CDR2 is FQNNGV in the germline V gene. In DNA form, the CDR3 reads TGTGCCAGCAGCTTATGGCGGCTATGGGCCGAGCAGTACTTC. It encodes CASSLWRLWAEQYF.

This clone occurred a few times. This sequence joins TRBV3-1 (or the pseudogene TRBV3-2) and TRBJ2-7, with 8 bases fitting TRBD1. CDR3 size: 13 residues. Germline CDR1 LGHDT, CDR2 YNNKEL (reference sequence). The CDR3 spells CAVSTGGRDEQYF. CDR3 sequence (DNA): TGTGCAGTGAGCACAGGGGGTCGGGACGAGCAGTACTTC.

The chain links TRBV20-1 to TRBJ2-1; D perhaps matches TRBD2 (5 bases). This CDR3 is 17 amino acids long. V lost 3 bases and J 0 bases, leaving 18 bases between the germline ends. Looked up from germline, CDR1 is DFQATT and CDR2 is SNEGSKA (reference sequence). The CDR3 DNA sequence: TGCAGTGCTAGTCCCGCCGAGGACTGGAGCTCCTACAATGAGCAGTTCTTC. Its protein is CSASPAEDWSSYNEQFF.

A few counts support this clone. This sequence joins TRBV5-1 and TRBJ2-7; D not certain. The germline gives CDR1 SGHRS, CDR2 YFSETQ. Trimming cost V 4 bases and J 3 bases, with 8 bases left between them. This CDR3 region has 12 residues. In DNA, the CDR3 is TGCGCCAGCAGCCAGACCTTCTACGAGCAGTACTTC. Translation: CASSQTFYEQYF.

The chain carries TRBV10-3 and TRBJ1-6; 9 positions match TRBD1. The CDR3 totals 17 residues. Germline assignment: CDR1 ENHRY and CDR2 SYGVKD. J gave up 3 bases and V 2 bases, and 5 bases lay outside the gene matches. The CDR3 DNA is TGTGCCATCAGTGAGGGGCGACAGGGGGTCTATAATTCACCCCTCCACTTT. This gives the protein CAISEGRQGVYNSPLHF.

This chain uses TRBV4-2 with TRBJ2-7, with D perhaps matching TRBD1 (6 bases). With 5 bases removed from V and 6 bases from J, the gap between germline ends came to 17 bases. The CDR3 runs 14 residues. Germline CDR1 is LGHNA and CDR2 is YNFKEQ. The CDR3 protein is CASSETGTPLEQYF. The CDR3 DNA is TGTGCCAGCAGCGAAACCGGGACACCCCTCGAGCAGTACTTC.

The chain is built from TRBV3-1 (or the pseudogene TRBV3-2) and TRBJ1-3, with D uncertain. Germline assignment: CDR1 LGHDT and CDR2 YNNKEL (reference sequence). V was pared by 2 bases and J by 0 bases, with 5 bases between. This CDR3 contains 14 residues. The CDR3 bases are TGTGCCAGCAGCCAACGGGACTCTGGAAACACCATATATTTT. It codes for CASSQRDSGNTIYF.

This clone has more than one count but fewer than ten. This sequence joins TRBV6-5 and TRBJ1-2, with D perhaps matching TRBD1 (5 bases). The CDR3 length is 13 residues. V was trimmed by 6 bases and J by 2 bases, leaving 10 bases between them. CDR1 and CDR2 from the germline V gene are MNHEY and SVGAGI. This CDR3 is CASRTAGNYGYTF. Here the CDR3 DNA reads TGTGCCAGCAGGACAGCGGGGAACTATGGCTACACCTTC.

This clone appeared a few times. The chain uses TRBV30 and TRBJ1-3; D ambiguous. Trimming shortened V by 0 bases and J by 2 bases, and 2 bases separated the two germline ends. The CDR3 length is 12 residues. Per the germline V gene, CDR1 is GTSNPN and CDR2 is SVGIG (reference sequence). The CDR3 loop reads CAWSVAGNTIYF. CDR3 coding DNA: TGTGCCTGGAGTGTAGCTGGAAACACCATATATTTT.

The V gene is TRBV5-1, the J gene TRBJ1-4, with a possible D match to TRBD1 (6 bases). Germline V gives CDR1 SGHRS, CDR2 YFSETQ. The V end was cut by 2 bases, the J end by 4 bases, with 12 bases between. The CDR3 is 15 residues long. The CDR3 is CASSLQGVRNEKLFF. The CDR3 nucleotides read TGCGCCAGCAGCTTACAGGGAGTTCGTAATGAAAAACTGTTTTTT. Full variable domain (missing parts from reference TRBV5-1 and TRBJ1-4): KAGVTQTPRYLIKTRGQQVTLSCSPISGHRSVSWYQQTPGQGLQFLFEYFSETQRNKGNFPGRFSGRQFSNSRSEMNVSTLELGDSALYLCASSLQGVRNEKLFFGSGTQLSVL.

The CDR3, as DNA: TGTGCCATCAGGGTCGACCGCGGAAACACCATATATTTT. Translated, it gives CAIRVDRGNTIYF. The chain employs TRBV10-3 and TRBJ1-3; D is unresolved. The CDR3 loop spans 13 amino acids. Trimming took off 6 bases at V and 4 bases at J, with 10 bases between the two ends. Germline loops: CDR1 ENHRY, CDR2 SYGVKD.

The V gene is TRBV7-9, the J gene TRBJ1-2; TRBD1 is a possible D gene (6 bases). Germline V gene data show CDR1 as SEHNR and CDR2 as FQNEAQ (reference sequence). This CDR3 contains 15 residues. Trimming stripped 2 bases from V and 4 bases from J, with 14 bases between. The CDR3 DNA reads TGTGCCAGCAGCTTATCCCGGGACACGATCTATGGCTACACCTTC. Encoded protein: CASSLSRDTIYGYTF. The full variable domain, with the rest looked up from reference TRBV7-9 and TRBJ1-2, is DTGVSQNPRHKITKRGQNVTFRCDPISEHNRLYWYRQTLGQGPEFLTYFQNEAQLEKSRLLSDRFSAERPKGSFSTLEIQRTEQGDSAMYLCASSLSRDTIYGYTFGSGTRLTVV.